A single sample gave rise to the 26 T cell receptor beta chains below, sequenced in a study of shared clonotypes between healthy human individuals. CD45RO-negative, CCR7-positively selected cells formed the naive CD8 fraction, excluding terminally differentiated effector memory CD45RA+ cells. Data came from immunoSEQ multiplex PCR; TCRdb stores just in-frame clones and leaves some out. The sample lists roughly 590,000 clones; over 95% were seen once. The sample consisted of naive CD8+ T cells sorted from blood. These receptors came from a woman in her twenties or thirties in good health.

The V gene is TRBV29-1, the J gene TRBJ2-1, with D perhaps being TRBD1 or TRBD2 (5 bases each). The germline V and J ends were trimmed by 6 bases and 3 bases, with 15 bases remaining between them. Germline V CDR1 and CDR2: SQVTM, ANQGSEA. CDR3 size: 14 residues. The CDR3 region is CSVTSGTYYNEQFF. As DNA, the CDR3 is TGCAGCGTCACCTCCGGGACCTACTACAATGAGCAGTTCTTC.

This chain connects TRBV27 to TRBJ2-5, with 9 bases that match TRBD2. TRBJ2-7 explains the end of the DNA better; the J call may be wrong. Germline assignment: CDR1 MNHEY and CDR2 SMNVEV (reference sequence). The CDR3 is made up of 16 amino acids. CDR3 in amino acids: CASSLVLAGGSYEQYF. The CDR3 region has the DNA TGTGCCAGCAGTTTAGTACTAGCGGGTGGATCCTACGAGCAGTACTTC.

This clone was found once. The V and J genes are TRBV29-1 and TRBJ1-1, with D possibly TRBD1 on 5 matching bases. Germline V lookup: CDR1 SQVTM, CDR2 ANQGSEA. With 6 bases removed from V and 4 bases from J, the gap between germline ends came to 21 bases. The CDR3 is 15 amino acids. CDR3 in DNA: TGCAGCGTCTCCCGGGTGAGGGGCGGGAGCACTGAAGCTTTCTTT. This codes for CSVSRVRGGSTEAFF.

This CDR3 reads CASSMGGASYEQYF. The CDR3 nucleotides are TGTGCCAGTAGTATGGGGGGGGCTTCCTACGAGCAGTACTTC. The chain combines TRBV19 with TRBJ2-7, with D possibly TRBD2 on 7 matching bases. CDR3 length: 14 residues. Trimming removed 3 bases from V and 1 base from J, with 10 bases in between. Looked up from germline, CDR1 is LNHDA and CDR2 is SQIVND (reference sequence).

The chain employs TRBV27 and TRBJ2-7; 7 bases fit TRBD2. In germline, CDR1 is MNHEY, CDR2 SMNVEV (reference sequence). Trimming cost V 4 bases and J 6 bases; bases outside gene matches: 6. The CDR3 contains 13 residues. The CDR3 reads CASSYSGNGEQYF. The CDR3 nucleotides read TGTGCCAGCAGTTACAGCGGGAACGGCGAGCAGTACTTC.

CDR3: CASSDSSSSYEQYF. The CDR3 nucleotides are TGTGCCAGTTCGGACAGTTCTAGCTCCTACGAGCAGTACTTC. This sequence joins TRBV19 and TRBJ2-7; the D gene is possibly TRBD1 (6 bases). The CDR3 loop spans 14 amino acids. The V gene's germline CDR1 is LNHDA and CDR2 SQIVND (reference sequence). The V and J ends lost 8 bases and 0 bases respectively, with 14 bases between them.

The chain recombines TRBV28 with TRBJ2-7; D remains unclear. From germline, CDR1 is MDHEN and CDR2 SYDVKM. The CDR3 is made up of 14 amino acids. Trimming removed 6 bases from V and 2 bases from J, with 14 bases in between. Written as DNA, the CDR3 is TGTGCCAGCAGCTCCCGAGGCACGGCCTACGAGCAGTACTTC. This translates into CASSSRGTAYEQYF.

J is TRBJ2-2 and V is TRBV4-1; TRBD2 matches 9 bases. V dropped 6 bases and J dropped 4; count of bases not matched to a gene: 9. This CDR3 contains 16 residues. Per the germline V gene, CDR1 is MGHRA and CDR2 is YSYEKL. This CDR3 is CASRMAGGPGTGELFF. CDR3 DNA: TGCGCCAGCAGGATGGCGGGAGGGCCCGGCACCGGGGAGCTGTTTTTT.

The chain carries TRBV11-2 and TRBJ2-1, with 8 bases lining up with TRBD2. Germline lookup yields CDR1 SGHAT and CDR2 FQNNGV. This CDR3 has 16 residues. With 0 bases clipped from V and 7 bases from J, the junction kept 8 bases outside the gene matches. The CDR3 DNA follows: TGTGCCAGCAGCTTAGAAGAGCGGGAGATAAGGAATGAGCAGTTCTTC. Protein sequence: CASSLEEREIRNEQFF.

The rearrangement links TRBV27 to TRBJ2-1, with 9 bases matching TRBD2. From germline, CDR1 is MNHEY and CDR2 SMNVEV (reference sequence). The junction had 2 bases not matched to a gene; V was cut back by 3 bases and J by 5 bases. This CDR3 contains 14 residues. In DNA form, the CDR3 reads TGTGCCAGCAGTTTGGGGACTAGCCACAATGAGCAGTTCTTC. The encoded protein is CASSLGTSHNEQFF.

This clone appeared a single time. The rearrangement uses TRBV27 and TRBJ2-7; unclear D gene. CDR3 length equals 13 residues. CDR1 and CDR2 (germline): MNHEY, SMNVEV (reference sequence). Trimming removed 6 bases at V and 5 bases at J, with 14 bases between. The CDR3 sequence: CASRVPGTHEQYF. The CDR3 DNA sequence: TGTGCCAGCAGAGTCCCGGGCACCCACGAGCAGTACTTC.

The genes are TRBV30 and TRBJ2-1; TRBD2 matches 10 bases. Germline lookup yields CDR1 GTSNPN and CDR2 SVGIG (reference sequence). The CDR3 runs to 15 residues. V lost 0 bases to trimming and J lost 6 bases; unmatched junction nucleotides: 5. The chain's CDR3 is CAWSVGLAGANEQFF. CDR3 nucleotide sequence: TGTGCCTGGAGTGTTGGTCTAGCGGGAGCCAATGAGCAGTTCTTC.

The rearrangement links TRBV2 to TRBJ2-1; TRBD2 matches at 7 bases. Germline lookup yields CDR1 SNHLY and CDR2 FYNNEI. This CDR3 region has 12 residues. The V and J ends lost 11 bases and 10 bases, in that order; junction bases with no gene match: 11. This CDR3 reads CACGPGGTEQFF. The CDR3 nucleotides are TGTGCCTGCGGCCCGGGAGGAACCGAGCAGTTCTTC.

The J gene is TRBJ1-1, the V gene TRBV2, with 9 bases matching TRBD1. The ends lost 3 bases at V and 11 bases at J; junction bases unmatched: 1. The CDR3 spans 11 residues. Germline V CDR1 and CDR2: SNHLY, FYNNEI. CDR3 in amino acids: CASSETGGAFF. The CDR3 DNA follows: TGTGCCAGCAGTGAGACAGGGGGGGCTTTCTTT.

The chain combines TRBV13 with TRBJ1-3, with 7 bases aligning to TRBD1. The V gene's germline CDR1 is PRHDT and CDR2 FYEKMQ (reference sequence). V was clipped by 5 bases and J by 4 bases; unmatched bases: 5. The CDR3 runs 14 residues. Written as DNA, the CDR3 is TGTGCCAGCAGCATGACAGGGTACGGAAACACCATATATTTT. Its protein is CASSMTGYGNTIYF.

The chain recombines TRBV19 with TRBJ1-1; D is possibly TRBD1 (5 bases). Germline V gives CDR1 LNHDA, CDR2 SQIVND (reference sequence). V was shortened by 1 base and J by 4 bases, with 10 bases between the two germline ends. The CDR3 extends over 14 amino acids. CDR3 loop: CASSIVWRGTEAFF. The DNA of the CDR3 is TGTGCCAGTAGTATAGTTTGGAGGGGCACTGAAGCTTTCTTT.

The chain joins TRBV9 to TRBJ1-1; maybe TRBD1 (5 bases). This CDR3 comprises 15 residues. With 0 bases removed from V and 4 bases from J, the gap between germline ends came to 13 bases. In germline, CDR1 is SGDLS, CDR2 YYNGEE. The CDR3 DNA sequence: TGTGCCAGCAGCGTAGGGGGGGATCCGGGCACTGAAGCTTTCTTT. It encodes CASSVGGDPGTEAFF.

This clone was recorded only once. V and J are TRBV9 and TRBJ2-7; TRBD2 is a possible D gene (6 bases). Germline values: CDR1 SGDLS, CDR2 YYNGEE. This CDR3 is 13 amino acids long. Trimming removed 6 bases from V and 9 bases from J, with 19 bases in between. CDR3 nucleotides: TGTGCCAGCAACCCGGGAGACGGCCACGCGCAGTACTTC. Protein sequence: CASNPGDGHAQYF.

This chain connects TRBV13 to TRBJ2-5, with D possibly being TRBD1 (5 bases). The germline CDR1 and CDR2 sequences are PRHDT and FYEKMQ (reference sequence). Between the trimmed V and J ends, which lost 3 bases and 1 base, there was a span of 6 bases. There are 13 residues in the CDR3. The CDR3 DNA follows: TGTGCCAGCAGCTTGGACATCCAAGAGACCCAGTACTTC. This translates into CASSLDIQETQYF. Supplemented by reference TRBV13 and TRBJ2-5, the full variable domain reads AAGVIQSPRHLIKEKRETATLKCYPIPRHDTVYWYQQGPGQDPQFLISFYEKMQSDKGSIPDRFSAQQFSDYHSELNMSSLELGDSALYFCASSLDIQETQYFGPGTRLLVL.

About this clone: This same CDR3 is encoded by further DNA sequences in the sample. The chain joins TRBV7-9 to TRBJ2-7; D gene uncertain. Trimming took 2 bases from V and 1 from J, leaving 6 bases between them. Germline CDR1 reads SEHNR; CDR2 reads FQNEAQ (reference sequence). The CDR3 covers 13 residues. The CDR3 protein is CASSLPRSYEQYF. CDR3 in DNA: TGTGCCAGCAGCTTACCGCGGTCCTACGAGCAGTACTTC.

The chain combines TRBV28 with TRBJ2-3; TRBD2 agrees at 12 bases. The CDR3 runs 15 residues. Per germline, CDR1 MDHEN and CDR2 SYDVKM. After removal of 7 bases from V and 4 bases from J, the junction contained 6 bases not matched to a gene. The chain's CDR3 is CASTRTSGTSDTQYF. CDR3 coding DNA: TGTGCCAGCACCAGGACTAGCGGGACTTCAGATACGCAGTATTTT.

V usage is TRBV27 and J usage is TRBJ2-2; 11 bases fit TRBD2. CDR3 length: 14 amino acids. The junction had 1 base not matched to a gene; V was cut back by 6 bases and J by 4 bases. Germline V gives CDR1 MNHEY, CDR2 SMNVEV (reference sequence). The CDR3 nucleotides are TGTGCCAGCAGAACTAGCGGGGGCACCGGGGAGCTGTTTTTT. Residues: CASRTSGGTGELFF.

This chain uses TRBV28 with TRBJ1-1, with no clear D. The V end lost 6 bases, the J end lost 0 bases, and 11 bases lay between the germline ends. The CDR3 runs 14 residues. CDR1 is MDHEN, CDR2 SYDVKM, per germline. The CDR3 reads CASSPRLVNTEAFF. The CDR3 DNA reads TGTGCCAGCAGCCCCAGGTTAGTGAACACTGAAGCTTTCTTT.

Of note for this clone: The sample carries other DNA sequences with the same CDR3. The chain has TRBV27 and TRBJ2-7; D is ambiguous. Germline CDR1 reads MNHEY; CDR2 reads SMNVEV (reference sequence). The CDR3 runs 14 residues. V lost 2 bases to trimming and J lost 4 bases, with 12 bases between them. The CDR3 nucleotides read TGTGCCAGCAGTTTAATTGGCCCGGGTTACGAGCAGTACTTC. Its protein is CASSLIGPGYEQYF.

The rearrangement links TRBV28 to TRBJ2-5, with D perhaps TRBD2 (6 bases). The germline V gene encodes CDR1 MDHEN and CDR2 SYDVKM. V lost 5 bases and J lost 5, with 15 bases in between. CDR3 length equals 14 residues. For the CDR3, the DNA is TGTGCCAGCAGTAATGCGGGACGTGCGGAGACCCAGTACTTC. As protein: CASSNAGRAETQYF.

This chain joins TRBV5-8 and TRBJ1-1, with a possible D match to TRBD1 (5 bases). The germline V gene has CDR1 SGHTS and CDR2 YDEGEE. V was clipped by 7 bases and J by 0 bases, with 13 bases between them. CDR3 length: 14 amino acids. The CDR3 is CASLLGGLNTEAFF. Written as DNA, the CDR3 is TGTGCCAGCCTCCTGGGGGGATTGAACACTGAAGCTTTCTTT.